This T cell receptor (beta chain) was sequenced in a study of CD8+ T cells in alopecia areata. General study results and limits: Lesional scalp, especially alopecia totalis/universalis, showed higher clonality than normal scalp.

V dropped 3 bases and J dropped 4 bases, with 21 bases sitting between them. The V gene's germline CDR1 is SQVTM and CDR2 ANQGSEA. This CDR3 contains 16 residues. Regarding this clone: The target antigen is unknown.

The sequencing template was cDNA reverse transcribed from extracted RNA. Clones were sequenced by immunoSEQ multiplex PCR, and TCRdb holds only the in-frame ones, with some missing. Here the sample spans about 120,000 clones, roughly 66% being singletons. Sequenced sample: CD4+ T cells sorted from blood. The TCR sequence derives from a human donor in good health. V gene TRBV29-1 combines with J gene TRBJ1-2, with D maybe TRBD1 (5 bases). DNA of the CDR3: TGCAGCGTTGATTTGCCGTGGAAGACGAGGGGCTATGGCTACACCTTC. Translating it yields CSVDLPWKTRGYGYTF.